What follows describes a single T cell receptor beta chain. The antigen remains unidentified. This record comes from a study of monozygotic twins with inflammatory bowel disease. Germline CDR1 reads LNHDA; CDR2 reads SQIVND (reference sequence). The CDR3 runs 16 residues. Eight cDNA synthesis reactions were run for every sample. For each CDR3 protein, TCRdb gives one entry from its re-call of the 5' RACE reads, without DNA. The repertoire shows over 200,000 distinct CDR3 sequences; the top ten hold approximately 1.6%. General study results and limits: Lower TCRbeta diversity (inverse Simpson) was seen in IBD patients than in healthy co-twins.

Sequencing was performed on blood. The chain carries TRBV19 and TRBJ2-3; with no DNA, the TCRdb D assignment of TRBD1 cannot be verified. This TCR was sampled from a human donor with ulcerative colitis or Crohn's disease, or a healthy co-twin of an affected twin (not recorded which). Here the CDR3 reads CASSIGGLTSTDTQYF.